Below are 11 T cell receptor beta chains sequenced from a single sample in a study of blood T cell repertoires in COVID-19. TCRdb keeps only in-frame clones here, not all; method: immunoSEQ multiplex PCR. In the table there are approximately 260,000 clones, around nine tenths of which are singletons. The material sequenced was PBMCs or T cells enriched from blood (not recorded which). These TCRs come from an older woman who had recovered from COVID-19.

This sequence joins TRBV4-2 and TRBJ2-1; 10 bases align to TRBD2. Germline V gives CDR1 LGHNA, CDR2 YNFKEQ. CDR3 length: 16 residues. The trim removed 3 bases at V and 3 bases at J, leaving 5 bases unmatched. This CDR3 reads CASSQGTSDLYNEQFF. In nucleotides, the CDR3 is TGTGCCAGCAGCCAGGGGACTAGCGACCTCTACAATGAGCAGTTCTTC.

The chain recombines TRBV7-9 with TRBJ2-3, with TRBD2 identical over 7 bases. V dropped 0 bases and J dropped 0; count of bases not matched to a gene: 0. This CDR3 is 15 amino acids long. The V gene's germline CDR1 is SEHNR and CDR2 FQNEAQ (reference sequence). The CDR3 region is CASSLASGSTDTQYF. CDR3 bases: TGTGCCAGCAGCTTAGCTAGCGGGAGCACAGATACGCAGTATTTT.

Turning to this clone: At one end, the junction sequence differs from germline, possibly due to a read error. V is TRBV6-5 and J is TRBJ1-2, with D perhaps matching TRBD1 (5 bases). Germline V gene data show CDR1 as MNHEY and CDR2 as SVGAGI. This CDR3 has 10 amino acids. The chain's CDR3 is CASSQGLKDF. CDR3 DNA sequence: TGTGCCAGCAGCCAGGGTCTGAAGGACTTC.

This chain uses TRBV7-2 with TRBJ2-3; TRBD2 agrees at 7 bases. J gave up 3 bases and V 1 base, and 7 bases lay outside the gene matches. The CDR3 totals 16 residues. CDR1 is SGHTA and CDR2 is FQGNSA in the germline V gene. CDR3 region: CASSLGAMGGTDTQYF. For the CDR3, the DNA is TGTGCCAGCAGCTTAGGGGCGATGGGGGGGACAGATACGCAGTATTTT.

The chain couples TRBV3-1 (or the pseudogene TRBV3-2) to TRBJ2-7, with D possibly being TRBD1 (5 bases). V lost 3 bases and J 6 bases, leaving 9 bases between the germline ends. This CDR3 region has 12 residues. CDR1 is LGHDT, CDR2 YNNKEL, per germline (reference sequence). The CDR3: CASSHTGSEQYF. CDR3 nucleotides: TGTGCCAGCAGCCACACAGGATCCGAGCAGTACTTC.

The gene calls are TRBV11-1 and TRBJ2-7, with a tentative D call TRBD1 (6 bases). Germline values: CDR1 SGHAT, CDR2 FQDESV (reference sequence). Trimming took 5 bases from V and 6 from J, leaving 17 bases between them. The length of the CDR3 is 14 residues. CDR3 in DNA: TGTGCCAGCAGCCCTTGGGGGCAGGGCGCCGAGCAGTACTTC. It specifies CASSPWGQGAEQYF.

The rearrangement uses TRBV19 and TRBJ1-1, with a weak D call TRBD1 (6 bases). Deletions cut 3 bases from V and 1 base from J, with 12 bases between. CDR1 and CDR2 from the germline V gene are LNHDA and SQIVND (reference sequence). CDR3 size: 15 residues. Here the CDR3 reads CASSMAGAGNTEAFF. CDR3 DNA sequence: TGTGCCAGTAGTATGGCGGGGGCAGGGAACACTGAAGCTTTCTTT.

J is TRBJ2-5 and V is TRBV7-3; D unclear. Per the germline V gene, CDR1 is SGHTA and CDR2 is FQGTGA. Trimming took 4 bases from V and 2 from J, leaving 11 bases between them. The CDR3 is made up of 14 amino acids. CDR3 in DNA: TGTGCCAGCAGCTCTTCACTTCTTCAAGAGACCCAGTACTTC. Its translation: CASSSSLLQETQYF.

The CDR3 DNA sequence: TGTGCCAGCAGCTTGATTAGCGGGGCGTCCTACGAGCAGTACTTC. Translated, it gives CASSLISGASYEQYF. The chain joins TRBV7-2 to TRBJ2-7; 8 bases align to TRBD2. The junction had 5 bases not matched to a gene; V was cut back by 3 bases and J by 1 base. Germline V gives CDR1 SGHTA, CDR2 FQGNSA. This CDR3 contains 15 residues.

The rearrangement uses TRBV11-3 and TRBJ2-7, with a weak D call TRBD1 (5 bases). Germline values: CDR1 SGHNT, CDR2 YENEEA. V dropped 4 bases and J dropped 0 bases, with 13 bases sitting between them. This CDR3 has 15 residues. The CDR3 protein is CASSWAGFTSYEQYF. CDR3 nucleotide sequence: TGTGCCAGCAGCTGGGCAGGGTTTACCTCCTACGAGCAGTACTTC.

This clone was detected once. This chain joins TRBV24-1 and TRBJ2-2; 7 nucleotides line up with TRBD1. Germline values: CDR1 KGHDR, CDR2 SFDVKD. The ends lost 7 bases at V and 8 bases at J; junction bases unmatched: 3. The CDR3 loop spans 12 amino acids. CDR3 in DNA: TGTGCCACCAGGGACAGGCCAGGGGAGCTGTTTTTT. As protein: CATRDRPGELFF.